This TCR beta chain was identified in a study of identical twins. This clonotype was detected a few times. MiXCR, applied by TCRdb to the 5' RACE reads, yields one record per CDR3 protein. Of about 810,000 distinct CDR3 sequences listed, about 12% were seen once; the top ten hold around 1.6%. The germline V gene has CDR1 MDHEN and CDR2 SYDVKM. There are 13 residues in the CDR3. V was pared by 5 bases and J by 9 bases, with 15 bases between. The sample was also linked to a second study, of yellow fever vaccine responses in identical twins.

V usage is TRBV28 and J usage is TRBJ2-3; D may be TRBD1 (6 bases). The sample taken for sequencing was PBMCs. The sequence was collected from a young woman in good health. CDR3 in DNA: TGTGCCAGCAGTGGGACGGCTGGGGGCACGCAGTATTTT. Protein sequence: CASSGTAGGTQYF.